The 6 T cell receptor beta chains below were found in one sample sequenced in a study of T cell responses to AZD1222 COVID-19 vaccine. Assay used: immunoSEQ multiplex PCR; TCRdb lists only in-frame clones, some missing. The repertoire consists of about 92,000 clones, with 85% to 90% occurring once and the leading ten covering 2.8%. This sample comprised peripheral blood, obtained on day 0 of AZD1222 vaccination. The receptors come from an adult in good health.

This chain connects TRBV30 to TRBJ2-1; D unresolved. CDR3 length equals 14 residues. V was trimmed by 0 bases and J by 4 bases, leaving 10 bases between them. Germline V CDR1 and CDR2: GTSNPN, SVGIG (reference sequence). This chain's CDR3 is CAWSVGWGYNEQFF. The CDR3, as DNA: TGTGCCTGGAGTGTAGGGTGGGGATACAATGAGCAGTTCTTC.

J is TRBJ2-1 and V is TRBV4-1, with D perhaps TRBD2 (5 bases). Germline CDR1 and CDR2: MGHRA and YSYEKL. V lost 6 bases and J lost 7, with 13 bases in between. CDR3 length: 13 residues. The CDR3 here is CASRPGIRNEQFF. CDR3 coding DNA: TGCGCCAGCAGGCCGGGGATCAGGAATGAGCAGTTCTTC.

V gene TRBV7-2 combines with J gene TRBJ1-6; TRBD1 matches at 10 bases. The CDR3 has 15 residues. Looked up from germline, CDR1 is SGHTA and CDR2 is FQGNSA. V lost 5 bases and J lost 9; bases outside the gene matches: 7. In nucleotides, the CDR3 is TGTGCCAGCAGCGGACTGGGACAGGGGCCTTCACCCCTCCACTTT. Its protein is CASSGLGQGPSPLHF.

This chain uses TRBV7-9 with TRBJ2-2; no definite D call. V lost 8 bases to trimming and J lost 3 bases, with 10 bases between them. In germline, CDR1 is SEHNR, CDR2 FQNEAQ (reference sequence). The CDR3 runs to 13 residues. The CDR3 region has the DNA TGTGCCAGCGGAAATCAGGACACCGGGGAGCTGTTTTTT. Protein sequence: CASGNQDTGELFF.

The chain combines TRBV29-1 with TRBJ2-3; D might be TRBD1 (6 bases). V lost 7 bases to trimming and J lost 2 bases, with 13 bases between them. The CDR3 contains 13 residues. Per the germline V gene, CDR1 is SQVTM and CDR2 is ANQGSEA. CDR3 in amino acids: CSGGLPYTDTQYF. In DNA form, the CDR3 reads TGCAGCGGGGGGCTCCCCTACACAGATACGCAGTATTTT.

This clone appeared a few times. This chain links TRBV6-4 with TRBJ2-7, with a tentative D call TRBD1 (6 bases). V lost 4 bases, J lost 1 base, and 11 bases lay in between. The CDR3 sequence is 14 residues long. CDR1 MRHNA and CDR2 SNTAGT come from the germline V gene. The CDR3 loop reads CASSVAQGSYEQYF. In DNA form, the CDR3 reads TGTGCCAGCAGTGTGGCGCAGGGGTCCTACGAGCAGTACTTC.